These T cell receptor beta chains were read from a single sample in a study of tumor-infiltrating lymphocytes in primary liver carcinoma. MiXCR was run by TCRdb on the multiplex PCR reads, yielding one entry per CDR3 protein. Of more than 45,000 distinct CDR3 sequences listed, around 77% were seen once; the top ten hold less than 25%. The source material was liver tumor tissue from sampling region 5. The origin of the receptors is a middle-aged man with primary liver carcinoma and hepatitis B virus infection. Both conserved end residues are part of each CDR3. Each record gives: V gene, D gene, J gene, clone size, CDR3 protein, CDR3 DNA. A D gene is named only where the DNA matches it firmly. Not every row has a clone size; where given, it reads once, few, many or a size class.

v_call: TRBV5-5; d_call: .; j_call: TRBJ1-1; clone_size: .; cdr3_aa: CASSHEDERYAEVFF; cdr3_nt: TGTGCCAGCAGCCATGAGGATGAGCGGTACGCTGAAGTTTTCTTT
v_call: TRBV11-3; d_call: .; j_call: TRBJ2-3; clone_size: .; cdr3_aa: CPSSNNTDAQYF; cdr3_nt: TGTCCTAGCAGCAACAACACAGATGCGCAGTATTTT
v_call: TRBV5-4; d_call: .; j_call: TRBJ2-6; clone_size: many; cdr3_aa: CASSSYGANVLTF; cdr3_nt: TGTGCCAGCAGTAGCTATGGGGCCAACGTCCTGACTTTC
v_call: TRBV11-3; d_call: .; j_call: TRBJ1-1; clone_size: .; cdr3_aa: CTSSTGLNTGASF; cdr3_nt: TGTACCAGCAGCACAGGTTTGAACACTGGAGCTTCCTTT
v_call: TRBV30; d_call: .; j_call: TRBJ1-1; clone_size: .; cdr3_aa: CVWSVLRTANTEAFF; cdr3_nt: TGTGTCTGGAGTGTTCTTAGGACTGCGAACACTGAAGCTTTCTTT
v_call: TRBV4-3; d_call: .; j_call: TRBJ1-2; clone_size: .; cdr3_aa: CASSQGRGSNYGYTF; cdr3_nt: TGCGCCAGCAGCCAAGGGAGGGGGTCTAACTATGGCTACACCTTC
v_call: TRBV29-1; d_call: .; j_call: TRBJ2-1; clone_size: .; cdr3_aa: CSVDSRREGYNEQVF; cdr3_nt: TGCAGCGTTGATTCTCGGCGAGAGGGCTACAATGAGCAGGTCTTC
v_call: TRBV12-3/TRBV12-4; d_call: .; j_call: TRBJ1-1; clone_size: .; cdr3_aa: CASSFKCGTEAFF; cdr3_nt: TGTGCCAGCAGTTTCAAATGCGGCACTGAAGCTTTCTTC
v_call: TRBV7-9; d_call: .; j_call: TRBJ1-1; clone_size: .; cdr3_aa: CASKSDTNEAFF; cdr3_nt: TGTGCCAGCAAATCCGACACGAATGAGGCTTTCTTT
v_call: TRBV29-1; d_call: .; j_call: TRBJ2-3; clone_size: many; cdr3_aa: CSVTSTGTDTQYF; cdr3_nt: TGCAGCGTCACGTCTACTGGCACAGATACGCAGTATTTT
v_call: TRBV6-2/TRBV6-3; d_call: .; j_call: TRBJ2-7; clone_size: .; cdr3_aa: CVGTSSVYEQYF; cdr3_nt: TGTGTCGGCACCTCTAGTGTCTACGAGCAGTACTTC
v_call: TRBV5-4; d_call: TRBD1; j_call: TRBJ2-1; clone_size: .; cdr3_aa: CGSSLAPGQGAGEQFF; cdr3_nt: TGTGGCAGCAGCTTGGCCCCTGGACAGGGGGCCGGTGAGCAGTTCTTC
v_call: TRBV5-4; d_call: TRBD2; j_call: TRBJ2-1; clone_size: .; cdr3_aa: CASSPGGGDYVNEQFF; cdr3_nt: TGTGCAAGCAGCCCCGGTGGAGGGGACTATGTGAATGAGCAGTTCTTC
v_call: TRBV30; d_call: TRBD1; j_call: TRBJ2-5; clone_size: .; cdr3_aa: CVWSTGTGGRDTQYF; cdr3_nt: TGTGTCTGGAGTACCGGGACAGGGGGCCGAGACACCCAGTACTTC
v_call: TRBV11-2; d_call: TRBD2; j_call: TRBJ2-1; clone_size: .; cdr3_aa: CASRKTSGTGEQFF; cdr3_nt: TGTGCCAGCAGAAAGACTAGCGGGACGGGTGAGCAGTTCTTC
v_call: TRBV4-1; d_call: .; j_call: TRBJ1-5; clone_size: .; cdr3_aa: CASSPTEGSKQPQHF; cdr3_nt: TGCGCCAGCAGTCCCACAGAGGGGAGCAAACAACCCCAGCATTTT
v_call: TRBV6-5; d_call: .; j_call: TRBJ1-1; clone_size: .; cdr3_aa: CVSSPPMGAVGIAEALF; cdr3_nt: TGTGTCAGCAGTCCCCCCATGGGGGCGGTAGGTATCGCTGAAGCTCTCTTT
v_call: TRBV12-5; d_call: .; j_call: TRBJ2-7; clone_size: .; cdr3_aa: CTSEGTGSYKQYF; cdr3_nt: TGTACCAGTGAGGGGACCGGTTCCTACAAGCAGTATTTC
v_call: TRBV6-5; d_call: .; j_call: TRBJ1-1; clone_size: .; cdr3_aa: CASGSSINTEAFF; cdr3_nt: TGTGCCAGTGGTTCCTCAATAAACACTGAAGCTTTCTTT
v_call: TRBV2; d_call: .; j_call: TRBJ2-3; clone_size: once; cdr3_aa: CASRPNIADMQYF; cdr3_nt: TGTGCCAGCAGGCCCAATATCGCAGATATGCAATATTTT
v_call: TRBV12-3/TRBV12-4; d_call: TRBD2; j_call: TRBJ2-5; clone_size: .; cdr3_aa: CASGLAGGQDTQYF; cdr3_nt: TGTGCCAGTGGATTAGCGGGAGGACAAGATACCCAGTACTTC
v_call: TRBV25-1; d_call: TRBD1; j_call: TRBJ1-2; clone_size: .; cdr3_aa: CASSATQGTLFYGYTF; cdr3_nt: TGCGCCAGCAGTGCGACACAGGGGACTCTCTTCTATGGCTACACCTTC
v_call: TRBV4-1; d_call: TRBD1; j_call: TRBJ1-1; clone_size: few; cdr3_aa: CASSPMTGGYTEAFF; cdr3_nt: TGCGCCAGCAGCCCGATGACAGGGGGCTACACTGAAGCTTTCTTT
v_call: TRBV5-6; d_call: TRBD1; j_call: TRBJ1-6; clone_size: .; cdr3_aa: CAGSSLTGTGVDSPLHF; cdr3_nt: TGTGCCGGCAGCTCCCTAACCGGGACAGGAGTTGATTCACCCCTCCACTTT
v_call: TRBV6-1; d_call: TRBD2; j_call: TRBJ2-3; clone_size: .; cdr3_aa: CASSGTSVGTDTQYF; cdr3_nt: TGTGCCAGCAGTGGGACTAGCGTGGGCACAGATACGCAGTATTTT
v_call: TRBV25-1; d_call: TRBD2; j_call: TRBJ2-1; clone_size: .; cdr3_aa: CVSSEGSGRGRQFF; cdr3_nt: TGTGTCAGCAGTGAGGGAAGCGGGAGGGGGAGGCAGTTCTTC
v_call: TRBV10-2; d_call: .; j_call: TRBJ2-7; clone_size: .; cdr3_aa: CASSELPRYVQNF; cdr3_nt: TGCGCCAGCAGTGAATTGCCCCGCTACGTGCAGAACTTC
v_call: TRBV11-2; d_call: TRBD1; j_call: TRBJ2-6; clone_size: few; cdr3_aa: CASGMGGDRGISLSGANVLTF; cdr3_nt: TGTGCCAGCGGTATGGGGGGAGACAGGGGTATTTCCCTCTCTGGGGCCAACGTCCTGACTTTC
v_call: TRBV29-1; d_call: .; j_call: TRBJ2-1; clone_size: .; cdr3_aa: CSVYGGRGQLF; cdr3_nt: TGTAGCGTATATGGGGGGAGAGGGCAGCTCTTC
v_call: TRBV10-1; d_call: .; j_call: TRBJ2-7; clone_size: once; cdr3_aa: CASAAILGGEQYF; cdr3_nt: TGCGCCAGTGCCGCAATCCTAGGGGGCGAGCAGTACTTC
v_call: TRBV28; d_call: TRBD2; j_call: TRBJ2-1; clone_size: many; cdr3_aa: CASWIRGGNEQFF; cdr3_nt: TGTGCCAGCTGGATACGGGGGGGCAATGAGCAGTTCTTC
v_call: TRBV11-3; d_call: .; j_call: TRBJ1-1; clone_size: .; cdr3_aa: CASSTCLITEAFF; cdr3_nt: TGTGCCAGCAGCACATGTTTGATCACTGAAGCCTTCTTT
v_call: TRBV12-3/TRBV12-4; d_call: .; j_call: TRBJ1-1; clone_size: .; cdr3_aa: CASSFSGAEAFF; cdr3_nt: TGTGCCAGCAGTTTTTCAGGGGCCGAAGCTTTCTTT
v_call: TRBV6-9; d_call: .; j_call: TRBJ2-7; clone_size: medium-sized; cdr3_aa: CASSSGTYEQYF; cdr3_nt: TGTGCCAGCAGTTCCGGTACCTACGAGCAGTACTTC
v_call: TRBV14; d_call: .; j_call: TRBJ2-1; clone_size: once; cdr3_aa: CASSAVAGWVNNKQFF; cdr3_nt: TGTGCTAGCAGTGCCGTGGCGGGATGGGTAAACAATAAGCAGTTCTTC
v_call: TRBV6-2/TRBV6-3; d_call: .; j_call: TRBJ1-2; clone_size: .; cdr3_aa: CASSSGPMSYDYTF; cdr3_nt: TGTGCCAGCAGCTCCGGACCAATGAGCTACGACTACACCTTC
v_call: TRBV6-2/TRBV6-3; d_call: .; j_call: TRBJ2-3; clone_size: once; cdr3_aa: CASSPFGATSTDTQCF; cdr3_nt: TGTGCCAGCAGTCCCTTCGGGGCGACGAGCACAGATACGCAGTGTTTT
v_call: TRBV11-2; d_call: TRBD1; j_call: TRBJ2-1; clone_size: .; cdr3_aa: CAKSYATGEKFF; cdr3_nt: TGTGCCAAGAGCTACGCGACAGGGGAGAAATTCTTC
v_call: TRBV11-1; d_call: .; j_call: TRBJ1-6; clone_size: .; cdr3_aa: CASRTLVPPLHF; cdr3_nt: TGTGCCAGCCGGACACTGGTTCCACCCCTCCACTTT
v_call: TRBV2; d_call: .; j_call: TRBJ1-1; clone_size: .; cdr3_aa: CASNGQANTEAFF; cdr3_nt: TGTGCCAGCAACGGGCAGGCCAACACTGAGGCTTTCTTT
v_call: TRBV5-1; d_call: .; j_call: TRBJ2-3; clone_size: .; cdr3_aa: CASSLNGHASTDKQYF; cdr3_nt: TGCGCCAGCAGCTTGAACGGCCATGCTAGCACAGATAAGCAGTATTTT
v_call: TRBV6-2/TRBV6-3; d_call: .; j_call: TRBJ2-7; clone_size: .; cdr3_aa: CASSLRDGPHEQYF; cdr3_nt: TGTGCCAGTAGCCTCCGGGACGGGCCCCACGAGCAGTACTTC
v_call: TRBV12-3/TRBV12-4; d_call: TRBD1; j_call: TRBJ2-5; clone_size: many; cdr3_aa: CASSSGTGDQETQYF; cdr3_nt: TGTGCCAGCAGTTCCGGGACAGGGGACCAAGAGACCCAGTACTTC
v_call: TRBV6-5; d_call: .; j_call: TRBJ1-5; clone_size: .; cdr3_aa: CASSDRRGHPQDF; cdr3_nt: TGTGCCAGCAGTGACAGACGAGGTCATCCCCAGGATTTT
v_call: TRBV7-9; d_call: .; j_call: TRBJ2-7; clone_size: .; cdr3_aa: CASSRSSGPGLGEQYF; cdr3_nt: TGTGCCAGCAGCCGATCTAGTGGACCCGGGCTGGGTGAGCAGTACTTC
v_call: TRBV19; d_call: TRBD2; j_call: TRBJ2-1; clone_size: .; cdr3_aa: CASSPRTRGEQFF; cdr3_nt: TGTGCCAGTAGTCCACGGACTAGAGGTGAGCAGTTCTTC
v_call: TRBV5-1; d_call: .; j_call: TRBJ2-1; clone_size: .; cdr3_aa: CASSSLEGGPNEQFF; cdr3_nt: TGCGCCAGCAGCTCCCTAGAGGGGGGGCCCAATGAGCAGTTCTTC
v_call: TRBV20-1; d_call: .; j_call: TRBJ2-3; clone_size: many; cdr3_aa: CSAPRRLTDTQYF; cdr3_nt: TGCAGTGCTCCGAGAAGGCTAACAGATACGCAGTATTTT
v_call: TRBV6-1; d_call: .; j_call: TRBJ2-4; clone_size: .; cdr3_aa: CASSATEGSCKNIQYF; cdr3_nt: TGTGCCAGCAGTGCCACAGAGGGGTCCTGCAAAAACATTCAGTACTTC
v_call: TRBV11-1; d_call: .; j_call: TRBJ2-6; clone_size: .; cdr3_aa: CASNHPRPSVANVLAF; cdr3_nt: TGTGCCAGCAACCACCCGAGGCCCTCTGTGGCCAACGTCCTGGCTTTC